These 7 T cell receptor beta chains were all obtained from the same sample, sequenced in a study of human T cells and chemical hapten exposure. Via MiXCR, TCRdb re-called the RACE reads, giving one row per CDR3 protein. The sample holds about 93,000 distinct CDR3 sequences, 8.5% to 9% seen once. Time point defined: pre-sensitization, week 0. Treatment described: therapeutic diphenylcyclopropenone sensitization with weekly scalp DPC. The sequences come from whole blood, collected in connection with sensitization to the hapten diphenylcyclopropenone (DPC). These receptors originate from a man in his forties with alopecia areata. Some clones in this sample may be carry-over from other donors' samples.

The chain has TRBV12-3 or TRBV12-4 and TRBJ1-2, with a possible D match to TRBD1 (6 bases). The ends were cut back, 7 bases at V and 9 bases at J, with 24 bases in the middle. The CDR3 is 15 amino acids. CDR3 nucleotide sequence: TGTGCCAGCATCCTCCGGGGTCGGGGGCCTAGAAGCTACACCTTC. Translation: CASILRGRGPRSYTF.

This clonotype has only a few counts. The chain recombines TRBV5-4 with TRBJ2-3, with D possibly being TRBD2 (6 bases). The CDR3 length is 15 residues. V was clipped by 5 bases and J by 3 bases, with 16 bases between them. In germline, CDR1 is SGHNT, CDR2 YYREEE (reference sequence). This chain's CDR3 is CASRSGRSETDTQYF. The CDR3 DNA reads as TGTGCCAGCAGGTCCGGGAGATCTGAGACAGATACGCAGTATTTT.

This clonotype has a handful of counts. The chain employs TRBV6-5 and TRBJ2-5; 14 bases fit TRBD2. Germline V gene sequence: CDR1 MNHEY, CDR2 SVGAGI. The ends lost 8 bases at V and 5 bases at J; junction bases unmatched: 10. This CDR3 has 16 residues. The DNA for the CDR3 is TGTGCCAGCCAAAAGGGGGGACTAGCGGGAGCTGAGACCCAGTACTTC. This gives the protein CASQKGGLAGAETQYF.

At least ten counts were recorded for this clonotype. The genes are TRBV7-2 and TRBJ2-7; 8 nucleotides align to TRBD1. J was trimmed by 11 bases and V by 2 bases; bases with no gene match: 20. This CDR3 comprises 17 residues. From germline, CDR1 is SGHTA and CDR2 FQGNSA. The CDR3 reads CASSLYPGQGATPTEYF. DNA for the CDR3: TGTGCCAGCAGCTTATATCCCGGCCAGGGGGCGACCCCAACAGAGTACTTC.

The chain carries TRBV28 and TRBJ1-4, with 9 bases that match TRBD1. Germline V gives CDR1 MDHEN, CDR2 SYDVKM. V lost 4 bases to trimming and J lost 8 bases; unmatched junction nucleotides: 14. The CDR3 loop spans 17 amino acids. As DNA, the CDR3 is TGTGCCAGCAGTTCGTACGAGACAGGGGGGAGGAAAGAAAAACTGTTTTTT. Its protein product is CASSSYETGGRKEKLFF.

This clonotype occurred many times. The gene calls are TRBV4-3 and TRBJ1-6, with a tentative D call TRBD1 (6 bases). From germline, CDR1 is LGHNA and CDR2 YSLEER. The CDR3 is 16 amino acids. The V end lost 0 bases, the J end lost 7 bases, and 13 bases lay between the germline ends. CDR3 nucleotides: TGCGCCAGCAGCCAAGAAGGAAAGGGGGAAAATTCACCCCTCCACTTT. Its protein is CASSQEGKGENSPLHF.

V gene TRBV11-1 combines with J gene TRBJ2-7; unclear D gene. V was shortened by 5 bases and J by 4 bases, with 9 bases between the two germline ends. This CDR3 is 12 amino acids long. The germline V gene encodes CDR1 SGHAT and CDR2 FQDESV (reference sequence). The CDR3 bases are TGTGCCAGCAGCAACCCGGGTTACGAGCAGTACGTC. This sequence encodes CASSNPGYEQYV.